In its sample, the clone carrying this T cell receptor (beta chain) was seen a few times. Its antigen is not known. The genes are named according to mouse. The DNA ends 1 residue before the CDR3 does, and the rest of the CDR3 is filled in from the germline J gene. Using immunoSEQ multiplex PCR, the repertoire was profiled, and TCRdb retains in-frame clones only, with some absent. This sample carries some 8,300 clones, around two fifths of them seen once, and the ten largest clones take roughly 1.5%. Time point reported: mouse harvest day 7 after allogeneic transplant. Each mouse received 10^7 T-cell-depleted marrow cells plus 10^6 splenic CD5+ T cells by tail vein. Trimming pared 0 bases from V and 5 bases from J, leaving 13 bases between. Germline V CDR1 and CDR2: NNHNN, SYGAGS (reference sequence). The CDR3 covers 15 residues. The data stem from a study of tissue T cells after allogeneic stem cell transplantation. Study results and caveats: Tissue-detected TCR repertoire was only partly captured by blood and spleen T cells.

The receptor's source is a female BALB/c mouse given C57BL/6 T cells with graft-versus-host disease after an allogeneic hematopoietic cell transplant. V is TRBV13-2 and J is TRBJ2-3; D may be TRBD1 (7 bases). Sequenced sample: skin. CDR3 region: CASGDAIRGVETLYF. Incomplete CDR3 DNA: TGTGCCAGCGGTGATGCAATCAGGGGGGTAGAAACGCTGTAT.